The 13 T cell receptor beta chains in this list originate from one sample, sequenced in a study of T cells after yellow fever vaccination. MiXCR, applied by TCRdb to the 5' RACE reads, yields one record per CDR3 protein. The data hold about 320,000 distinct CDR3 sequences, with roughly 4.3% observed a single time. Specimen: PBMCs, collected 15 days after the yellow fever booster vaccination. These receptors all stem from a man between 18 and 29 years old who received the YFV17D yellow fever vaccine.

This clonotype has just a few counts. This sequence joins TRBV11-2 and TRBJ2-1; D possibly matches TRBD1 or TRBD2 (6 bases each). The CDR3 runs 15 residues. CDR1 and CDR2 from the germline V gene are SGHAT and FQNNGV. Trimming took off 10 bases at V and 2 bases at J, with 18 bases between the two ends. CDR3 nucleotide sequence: TGTGCCACCCAATCAAGTGGGGGGCCCTACAATGAGCAGTTCTTC. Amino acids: CATQSSGGPYNEQFF.

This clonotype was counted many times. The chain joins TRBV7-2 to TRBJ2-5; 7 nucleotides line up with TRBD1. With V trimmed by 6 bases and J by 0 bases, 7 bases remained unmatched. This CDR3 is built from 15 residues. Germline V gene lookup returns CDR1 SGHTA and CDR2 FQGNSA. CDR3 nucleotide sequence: TGTGCCAGCAGTTACGACAGGGTATACCAAGAGACCCAGTACTTC. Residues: CASSYDRVYQETQYF.

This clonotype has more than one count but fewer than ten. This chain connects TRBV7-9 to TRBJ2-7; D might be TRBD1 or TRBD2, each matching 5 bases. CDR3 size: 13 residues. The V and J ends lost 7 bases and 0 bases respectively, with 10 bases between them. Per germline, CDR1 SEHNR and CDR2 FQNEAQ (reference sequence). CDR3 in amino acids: CASTPGASYEQYF. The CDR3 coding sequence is TGTGCCAGCACCCCCGGGGCCTCCTACGAGCAGTACTTC.

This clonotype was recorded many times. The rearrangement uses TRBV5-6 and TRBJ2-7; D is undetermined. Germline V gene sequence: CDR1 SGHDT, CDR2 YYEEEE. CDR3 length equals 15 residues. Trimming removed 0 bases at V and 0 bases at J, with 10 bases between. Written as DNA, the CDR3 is TGTGCCAGCAGCTTGGTTGGTAGAAGCTCCTACGAGCAGTACGTC. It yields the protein CASSLVGRSSYEQYV.

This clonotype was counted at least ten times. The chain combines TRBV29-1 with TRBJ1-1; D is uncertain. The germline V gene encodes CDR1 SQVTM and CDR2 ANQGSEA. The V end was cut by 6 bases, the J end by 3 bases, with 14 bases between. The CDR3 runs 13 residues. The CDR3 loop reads CSVCCRGDTEAFF. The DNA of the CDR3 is TGCAGCGTGTGCTGCAGAGGAGACACTGAAGCTTTCTTT.

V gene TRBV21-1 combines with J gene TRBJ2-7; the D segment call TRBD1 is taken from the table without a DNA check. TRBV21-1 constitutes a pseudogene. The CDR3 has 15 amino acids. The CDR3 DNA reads TGTGCCAGCAGCAGTCATAGGGGGCGCGACTACGAGCAGTACGTC. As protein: CASSSHRGRDYEQYV.

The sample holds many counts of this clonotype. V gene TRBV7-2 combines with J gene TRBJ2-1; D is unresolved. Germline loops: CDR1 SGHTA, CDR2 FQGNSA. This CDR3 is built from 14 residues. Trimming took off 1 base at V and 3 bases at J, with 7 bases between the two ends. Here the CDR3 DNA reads TGTGCCAGCAGCTTAGATCGCAGCTACAATGAGCAGTTCTTC. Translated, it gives CASSLDRSYNEQFF.

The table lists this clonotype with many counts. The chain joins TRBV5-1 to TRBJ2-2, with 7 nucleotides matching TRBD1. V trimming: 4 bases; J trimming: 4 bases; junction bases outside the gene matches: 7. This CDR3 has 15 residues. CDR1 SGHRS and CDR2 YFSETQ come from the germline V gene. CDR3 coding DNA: TGCGCCAGCAGCGATAGCCCAGGGGGCACCGGGGAGCTGTTTTTT. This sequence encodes CASSDSPGGTGELFF.

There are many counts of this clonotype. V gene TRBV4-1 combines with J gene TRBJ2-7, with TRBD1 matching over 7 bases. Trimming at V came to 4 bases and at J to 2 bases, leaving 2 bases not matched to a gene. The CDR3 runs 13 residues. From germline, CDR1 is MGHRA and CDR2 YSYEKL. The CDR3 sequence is CASSRDSPYEQYF. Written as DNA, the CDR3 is TGCGCCAGCAGCCGGGACAGCCCCTACGAGCAGTACTTC.

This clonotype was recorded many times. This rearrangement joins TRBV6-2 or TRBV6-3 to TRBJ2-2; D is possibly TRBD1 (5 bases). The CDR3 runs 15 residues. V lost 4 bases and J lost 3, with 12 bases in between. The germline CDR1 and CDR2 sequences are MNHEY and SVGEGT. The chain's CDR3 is CASSSPRQHTGELFF. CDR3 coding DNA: TGTGCCAGCAGTTCGCCTCGACAGCACACCGGGGAGCTGTTTTTT.

In DNA form, the CDR3 reads TGTGCCACCAGCAGAGCTGGGGGGGCAAACTATGGCTACACCTTC. Protein product: CATSRAGGANYGYTF. This chain links TRBV15 with TRBJ1-2; tentative D call: TRBD1 (6 bases). Germline V gene data show CDR1 as LNHNV and CDR2 as YYDKDF (reference sequence). Trimming took 1 base from V and 2 from J, leaving 11 bases between them. The CDR3 runs 15 residues.

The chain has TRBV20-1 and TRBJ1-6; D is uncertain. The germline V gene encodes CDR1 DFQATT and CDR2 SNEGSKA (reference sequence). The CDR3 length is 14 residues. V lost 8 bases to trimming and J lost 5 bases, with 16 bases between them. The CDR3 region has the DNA TGCAGTACCAAGTGGGCACGGGATAATTCACCCCTCCACTTT. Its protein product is CSTKWARDNSPLHF.

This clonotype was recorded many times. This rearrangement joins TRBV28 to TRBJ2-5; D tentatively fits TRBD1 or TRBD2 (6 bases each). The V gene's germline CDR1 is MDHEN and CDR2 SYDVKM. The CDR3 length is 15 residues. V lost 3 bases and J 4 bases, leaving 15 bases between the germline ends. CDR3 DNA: TGTGCCAGCAGTTTGGGGGGCATGAGACCAGAGACCCAGTACTTC. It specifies CASSLGGMRPETQYF.